These 4 T cell receptor beta chains were sequenced from one sample in a study of blood T cell repertoires in COVID-19. The protocol was immunoSEQ multiplex PCR, while the TCRdb copy is restricted to in-frame clones and leaves out a portion. The sample consists of tens of thousands of clones, roughly nine tenths of them appearing once. The sequencing input was peripheral blood. The receptors here all came from a man between 70 and 80 years old with active COVID-19.

The J gene is TRBJ1-1, the V gene TRBV6-2 or TRBV6-3, with 7 bases identical to TRBD1. Germline V CDR1 and CDR2: MNHEY, SVGEGT. The CDR3 extends over 18 amino acids. V gave up 6 bases and J gave up 0 bases; unmatched junction bases: 16. The CDR3, as DNA: TGTGCCAGCAGCTATAACAGGGGAAGAGAGAGCCTGAACACTGAAGCTTTCTTT. Amino acids: CASSYNRGRESLNTEAFF.

The J gene is TRBJ2-1, the V gene TRBV30, with a weak D call TRBD2 (6 bases). Germline V gene data show CDR1 as GTSNPN and CDR2 as SVGIG (reference sequence). This CDR3 contains 17 residues. Trimming stripped 0 bases from V and 4 bases from J, with 19 bases between. The CDR3 reads CAWSVLARGAGYNEQFF. In DNA form, the CDR3 reads TGTGCCTGGAGTGTACTGGCTCGGGGTGCGGGGTACAATGAGCAGTTCTTC.

This clone was observed a single time. The chain links TRBV6-2 or TRBV6-3 to TRBJ1-2; no clear D. V was cut by 5 bases and J by 4 bases, with 14 bases left in between. The CDR3 contains 14 residues. Germline values: CDR1 MNHEY, CDR2 SVGEGT. CDR3 sequence reads: CASSPRRVIYGYTF. The DNA for the CDR3 is TGTGCCAGCAGTCCCCGGAGAGTGATCTATGGCTACACCTTC.

V and J are TRBV4-1 and TRBJ1-1, with unresolved D. The V end lost 3 bases, the J end lost 0 bases, and 5 bases lay between the germline ends. From germline, CDR1 is MGHRA and CDR2 YSYEKL. This CDR3 has 13 amino acids. The CDR3: CASSHGLNTEAFF. The CDR3 DNA reads TGCGCCAGCAGCCACGGGTTGAACACTGAAGCTTTCTTT.